The 2 T cell receptor beta chains below were found in one sample sequenced in a study of breast tumors, draining lymph nodes, adjacent tissues. TCRdb independently ran MiXCR on the multiplex PCR reads; one entry per CDR3 protein. The sample contains several thousand distinct CDR3 sequences, roughly 41% of which appear only once. The specimen sequenced was tumor-adjacent breast tissue. The receptor source for this set is a female donor with breast cancer. Some clones in this sample may be carry-over from other donors' samples.

Of note for this clonotype: At one boundary the junction diverges from the germline segment, which might be a read error. The chain recombines TRBV11-3 with TRBJ2-1; either TRBD1 or TRBD2 may fit D (5 bases each). CDR3 length: 13 residues. Germline values: CDR1 SGHNT, CDR2 YENEEA. The chain's CDR3 is CASGQPPVGERFF. As DNA, the CDR3 is TGTGCCAGCGGCCAACCTCCTGTGGGGGAGCGGTTCTTC.

Note on this clonotype: Relative to the germline gene, one junction end is altered; a read error may explain this. CDR3 sequence reads: CASNEALRANTEAFF. CDR3 DNA: TGTGCCAGCAATGAAGCGCTTCGAGCGAACACTGAAGCTTTCTTT. The chain couples TRBV6-1 to TRBJ1-1; no clear D. There are 15 residues in the CDR3. Germline CDR1 MNHNS, CDR2 SASEGT.